A single sample gave rise to the 18 T cell receptor beta chains below, sequenced in a study of CD8 T cells in Susac syndrome. Reverse transcription of roughly 0.45 to 1 ug RNA was performed with random hexamers. TCRdb passed the immunoSEQ multiplex PCR reads through MiXCR, listing each CDR3 protein once. The sample carries about 81,000 distinct CDR3 sequences, around 94% recorded once. Sequenced material: CD8+ T cells from PBMCs. The origin of the receptors is a human donor with Susac syndrome.

The gene calls are TRBV2 and TRBJ1-6; weak D call: TRBD1 (6 bases). Trimming pared 3 bases from V and 4 bases from J, leaving 16 bases between. Germline lookup yields CDR1 SNHLY and CDR2 FYNNEI. The CDR3 sequence is 17 residues long. CDR3 protein: CASSEGSGTPYNSPLHF. CDR3 DNA sequence: TGTGCCAGCAGTGAGGGGAGTGGGACACCATATAATTCACCCCTCCACTTT. Variable domain in full (rest from reference TRBV2 and TRBJ1-6): EPEVTQTPSHQVTQMGQEVILRCVPISNHLYFYWYRQILGQKVEFLVSFYNNEISEKSEIFDDQFSVERPDGSNFTLKIRSTKLEDSAMYFCASSEGSGTPYNSPLHFGNGTRLTVT.

The rearrangement links TRBV25-1 to TRBJ1-3; D gene ambiguous. The CDR3 is made up of 16 amino acids. In germline, CDR1 is MGHDK, CDR2 SYGVNS. V gave up 4 bases and J gave up 0 bases, with 13 bases separating them. The CDR3 sequence is CASSGTTEYSGNTIYF. In DNA, the CDR3 is TGTGCCAGCAGTGGAACGACCGAATACTCTGGAAACACCATATATTTT. Full variable domain (remainder filled in from reference TRBV25-1 and TRBJ1-3): EADIYQTPRYLVIGTGKKITLECSQTMGHDKMYWYQQDPGMELHLIHYSYGVNSTEKGDLSSESTVSRIRTEHFPLTLESARPSHTSQYLCASSGTTEYSGNTIYFGEGSWLTVV.

This chain connects TRBV30 to TRBJ1-2; the D is unclear. CDR1 and CDR2 from the germline V gene are GTSNPN and SVGIG (reference sequence). The CDR3 covers 12 residues. CDR3 nucleotides: TGTGCAACAAAGGGTGTTGGAGGCGGCTACACCTTC. Translated, it gives CATKGVGGGYTF.

This clonotype was seen a few times. The CDR3 DNA is TGTGCCAGCAGCGAGGGGGGTGGCAATCAGCCCCAGCATTTT. This gives the protein CASSEGGGNQPQHF. The chain combines TRBV9 with TRBJ1-5; D perhaps matches TRBD1 (6 bases). This CDR3 region has 14 residues. V shed 3 bases and J shed 2 bases, with 9 bases lying between them. Germline V gene sequence: CDR1 SGDLS, CDR2 YYNGEE.

This clonotype has just a few counts. The chain has TRBV7-3 and TRBJ1-2; D unresolved. The CDR3 sequence is 15 residues long. CDR1 is SGHTA, CDR2 FQGTGA, per germline. Trimming pared 0 bases from V and 1 base from J, leaving 9 bases between. CDR3 amino acids: CASSLTGRDNYGYTF. The CDR3 nucleotides read TGTGCCAGCAGCTTAACTGGGAGGGATAACTATGGCTACACCTTC.

The chain employs TRBV27 and TRBJ2-7; 10 bases agree with TRBD2. Germline trimming cut 5 bases from V and 3 bases from J; bases unmatched to any gene: 10. CDR3 length: 16 residues. CDR1 is MNHEY and CDR2 is SMNVEV in the germline V gene (reference sequence). CDR3 sequence (DNA): TGTGCCAGCAGTACATCTAGCGGGGGCCGGTACTACGAGCAGTACTTC. Encoded protein: CASSTSSGGRYYEQYF.

The gene calls are TRBV5-1 and TRBJ2-5; D gene uncertain. Trimming shortened V by 3 bases and J by 1 base, and 13 bases separated the two germline ends. Germline V CDR1 and CDR2: SGHRS, YFSETQ. The CDR3 contains 15 residues. The CDR3: CASSSPTSSQETQYF. DNA of the CDR3: TGCGCCAGCAGCTCCCCAACCAGCAGCCAAGAGACCCAGTACTTC.

This chain uses TRBV9 with TRBJ2-7; no definite D call. The CDR3 totals 14 residues. V was clipped by 0 bases and J by 1 base, with 8 bases between them. Germline V lookup: CDR1 SGDLS, CDR2 YYNGEE. The CDR3 DNA sequence: TGTGCCAGCAGCGTAGGTGACGGATCCTACGAGCAGTACTTC. Protein: CASSVGDGSYEQYF.

V usage is TRBV14 and J usage is TRBJ2-1; D is undetermined. The germline V gene has CDR1 SGHDN and CDR2 FVKESK. The CDR3 extends over 14 amino acids. V lost 4 bases and J 4 bases, leaving 11 bases between the germline ends. The CDR3 sequence is CASSPPSTYNEQFF. The DNA for the CDR3 is TGTGCCAGCAGCCCCCCATCTACTTACAATGAGCAGTTCTTC.

The rearrangement links TRBV9 to TRBJ2-2; the D is unclear. The V end lost 0 bases, the J end lost 6 bases, and 3 bases lay between the germline ends. CDR3 length: 12 amino acids. Looked up from germline, CDR1 is SGDLS and CDR2 is YYNGEE. In DNA, the CDR3 is TGTGCCAGCAGCGTAGTGGCCGGGGAGCTGTTTTTT. Its protein product is CASSVVAGELFF.

The V call is TRBV7-2, the J call TRBJ2-7; no firm D call. Germline values: CDR1 SGHTA, CDR2 FQGNSA. Between the trimmed V and J ends, which lost 0 bases and 1 base, there was a span of 7 bases. The CDR3 has 14 residues. CDR3 in amino acids: CASSLAVASYEQYF. The CDR3 nucleotides are TGTGCCAGCAGCTTAGCGGTGGCTTCCTACGAGCAGTACTTC. Variable domain in full (rest from reference TRBV7-2 and TRBJ2-7): GAGVSQSPSNKVTEKGKDVELRCDPISGHTALYWYRQSLGQGLEFLIYFQGNSAPDKSGLPSDRFSAERTGGSVSTLTIQRTQQEDSAVYLCASSLAVASYEQYFGPGTRLTVT.

The rearrangement links TRBV6-2 or TRBV6-3 to TRBJ2-1; the match to TRBD1 covers 7 bases. Germline values: CDR1 MNHEY, CDR2 SVGEGT. The ends lost 4 bases at V and 9 bases at J; junction bases unmatched: 6. CDR3 length: 13 residues. In nucleotides, the CDR3 is TGTGCCAGCAGTTTTAGCGACAGGGCTGAGCAGTTCTTC. It translates to CASSFSDRAEQFF.

The rearrangement joins TRBV7-8 to TRBJ2-1; D is unresolved. V was pared by 10 bases and J by 4 bases, with 23 bases between. This CDR3 comprises 16 residues. Germline V gene sequence: CDR1 SGHVS, CDR2 FQNEAQ. CDR3 residues: CATTQMLESPYNEQFF. CDR3 nucleotide sequence: TGTGCCACCACCCAGATGTTAGAGTCCCCTTACAATGAGCAGTTCTTC.

This sequence joins TRBV28 and TRBJ2-5; D may match TRBD1 or TRBD2 (5 bases each). V lost 7 bases, J lost 4 bases, and 16 bases lay in between. The CDR3 has 14 residues. CDR1 MDHEN and CDR2 SYDVKM come from the germline V gene. DNA of the CDR3: TGTGCCAGCAACCTAGAGGGGCCCGGAGAGACCCAGTACTTC. The encoded protein is CASNLEGPGETQYF. Full variable domain (remainder filled in from reference TRBV28 and TRBJ2-5): DVKVTQSSRYLVKRTGEKVFLECVQDMDHENMFWYRQDPGLGLRLIYFSYDVKMKEKGDIPEGYSVSREKKERFSLILESASTNQTSMYLCASNLEGPGETQYFGPGTRLLVL.

The chain recombines TRBV12-3 or TRBV12-4 with TRBJ2-3, with 8 bases matching TRBD2. This CDR3 is 15 amino acids long. The junction had 7 bases not matched to a gene; V was cut back by 5 bases and J by 3 bases. The CDR3 region is CASSRGGLGTDTQYF. The DNA for the CDR3 is TGTGCCAGCAGTCGGGGGGGCCTGGGAACAGATACGCAGTATTTT.

The chain is built from TRBV15 and TRBJ2-1; D ambiguous. V lost 7 bases to trimming and J lost 0 bases, with 10 bases between them. The length of the CDR3 is 14 residues. The germline CDR1 and CDR2 sequences are LNHNV and YYDKDF (reference sequence). The CDR3 protein is CATNSIGSYNEQFF. The CDR3 DNA reads TGTGCCACCAATAGCATAGGCTCCTACAATGAGCAGTTCTTC.

The chain uses TRBV27 and TRBJ1-1, with D unclear. The V gene's germline CDR1 is MNHEY and CDR2 SMNVEV (reference sequence). The ends were cut back, 4 bases at V and 0 bases at J, with 9 bases in the middle. The CDR3 loop spans 14 amino acids. The CDR3 DNA sequence: TGTGCCAGCAGTTCCAGGCAGATGAACACTGAAGCTTTCTTT. Translating gives CASSSRQMNTEAFF.

This chain joins TRBV24-1 and TRBJ2-3, with 14 bases identical to TRBD2. The germline V gene encodes CDR1 KGHDR and CDR2 SFDVKD. There are 17 residues in the CDR3. The V segment lost 3 bases and the J segment 8 bases; nucleotides outside the gene matches: 9. CDR3 amino acids: CATSDPRLAGGPITQYF. CDR3 nucleotides: TGTGCCACCAGTGATCCGCGACTAGCGGGAGGGCCTATTACGCAGTATTTT.